This TCR beta chain was retrieved from a study of cytomegalovirus exposure and HLA in healthy donors. Study-wide results and limits: The authors listed approximately 160 TCR beta chains as cytomegalovirus-associated.

Primers for the PCR totalled 60 Vbeta and 13 Jbeta. The assay was immunoSEQ multiplex PCR, and TCRdb's table has in-frame clones only and misses some. The sample lists 150,000 to 200,000 clones; 82% were seen once. This CDR3 has 16 residues. With V trimmed by 5 bases and J by 1 base, 9 bases remained unmatched. Germline V gene data show CDR1 as SGHAT and CDR2 as FQNNGV. In the case of this clone: Its antigen remains unknown.

Source material: PBMCs. This receptor was obtained from a girl aged 10 to 17 in good health and CMV-seropositive. The rearrangement links TRBV11-2 to TRBJ1-2; 8 nucleotides match TRBD1. The CDR3 bases are TGTGCCAGCAGCCCTTCGACAGGGGTGGTTAACTATGGCTACACCTTC. The encoded protein is CASSPSTGVVNYGYTF. Full variable domain (outside the CDR3, taken from reference TRBV11-2 and TRBJ1-2): EAGVAQSPRYKIIEKRQSVAFWCNPISGHATLYWYQQILGQGPKLLIQFQNNGVVDDSQLPKDRFSAERLKGVDSTLKIQPAKLEDSAVYLCASSPSTGVVNYGYTFGSGTRLTVV.